This record covers a single T cell receptor (beta chain). The antigen is unknown. The trim removed 3 bases at V and 6 bases at J, leaving 3 bases unmatched. The CDR3 runs to 15 residues. Per germline, CDR1 SGHRS and CDR2 YFSETQ. The entry originates in a study of response to subunit inactivated influenza vaccine. Points from the study as a whole: T cells newly recruited by each seasonal influenza vaccination are few, the authors suggested.

One entry per CDR3 protein, called by TCRdb with MiXCR from the RT-PCR reads. The table shows approximately 500,000 distinct CDR3 sequences, with roughly 13% occurring only once. The V call is TRBV5-1, the J call TRBJ2-1; 13 bases align to TRBD2. Sequencing used PBMCs from blood, obtained around seven weeks after vaccination. The clonotype comes from a man aged 45-65 years who received an inactivated influenza vaccine. Written as DNA, the CDR3 is TGCGCCAGCAGCTACGGGACTAGCGGGATCAATGAGCAGTTCTTC. Its protein product is CASSYGTSGINEQFF.